What follows are 18 T cell receptor beta chains derived from one specimen sequenced in a study of blood T cell repertoires in COVID-19. Measured with immunoSEQ multiplex PCR; TCRdb has only the in-frame clones, and not every one. The table records roughly 300,000 clones, 85% to 90% of them present only once. The sequencing input was peripheral blood. The receptors here all came from a woman in her 30s with COVID-19, enrolled during active disease.

The chain uses TRBV3-1 (or the pseudogene TRBV3-2) and TRBJ1-6; D not resolved. Looked up from germline, CDR1 is LGHDT and CDR2 is YNNKEL (reference sequence). Trimming took off 2 bases at V and 9 bases at J, with 5 bases between the two ends. This CDR3 region has 12 residues. CDR3 nucleotides: TGTGCCAGCAGCCAACCGGGTTCACCCCTCCACTTT. As protein: CASSQPGSPLHF.

This chain connects TRBV19 to TRBJ2-1; 8 nucleotides agree with TRBD1. The length of the CDR3 is 15 residues. The V gene's germline CDR1 is LNHDA and CDR2 SQIVND (reference sequence). V shed 7 bases and J 4 bases; nucleotides not matched to a gene: 9. CDR3 loop: CASTDLQGGYNEQFF. CDR3 sequence (DNA): TGTGCCAGTACCGACTTACAGGGGGGATACAATGAGCAGTTCTTC.

Remarks on this clone: Mismatch with germline at one junction end may stem from a read error. This chain uses TRBV5-5 with TRBJ1-1; 11 positions agree with TRBD1. Per germline, CDR1 SGHKS and CDR2 YYEKEE (reference sequence). The CDR3 is made up of 12 amino acids. The CDR3 spells CASSTWTGGLIF. DNA of the CDR3: TGTGCCAGCAGCACGTGGACAGGGGGCCTCATCTTT.

For the CDR3, the DNA is TGCAGTGCTTCCCGTGAAGCTTTCTTT. It yields the protein CSASREAFF. This rearrangement joins TRBV20-1 to TRBJ1-1; the D is unclear. Germline CDR1 DFQATT, CDR2 SNEGSKA (reference sequence). V lost 5 bases, J lost 7 bases, and 5 bases lay in between. This CDR3 has 9 residues.

The chain recombines TRBV7-2 with TRBJ1-2; the D is unclear. Trimming shortened V by 2 bases and J by 9 bases, and 16 bases separated the two germline ends. Per the germline V gene, CDR1 is SGHTA and CDR2 is FQGNSA. The CDR3 is made up of 14 amino acids. CDR3 in DNA: TGTGCCAGCAGCTTAAGCAGGACGGGGTATCGCTACACCTTC. It is translated as CASSLSRTGYRYTF.

This chain connects TRBV7-3 to TRBJ2-2; a weak D match, TRBD2 (6 bases). The CDR3 sequence is 17 residues long. V lost 3 bases to trimming and J lost 5 bases, with 19 bases between them. CDR1 and CDR2 from the germline V gene are SGHTA and FQGTGA. CDR3 sequence (DNA): TGTGCCAGCAGCTTGGGAGAGGCTAGCGTTTTGACCGGGGAGCTGTTTTTT. Protein product: CASSLGEASVLTGELFF.

The V call is TRBV2, the J call TRBJ2-1; 7 bases match TRBD1. Germline V gene data show CDR1 as SNHLY and CDR2 as FYNNEI. The CDR3 length is 16 residues. The junction had 10 bases not matched to a gene; V was cut back by 5 bases and J by 3 bases. CDR3 coding DNA: TGTGCCAGCAGTCATGTTGACAGGGTTGACTACAATGAGCAGTTCTTC. This translates into CASSHVDRVDYNEQFF.

This CDR3 reads CASSTPRAGANTGELFF. Written as DNA, the CDR3 is TGTGCCAGCAGCACCCCAAGGGCGGGGGCGAACACCGGGGAGCTGTTTTTT. The V call is TRBV9, the J call TRBJ2-2; 7 bases align to TRBD2. This CDR3 spans 17 amino acids. From germline, CDR1 is SGDLS and CDR2 YYNGEE. Trimming removed 4 bases from V and 0 bases from J; junction bases left unmatched: 9.

This clone was seen only once. The V gene is TRBV18, the J gene TRBJ1-2; D is perhaps TRBD1 (6 bases). V was cut by 4 bases and J by 2 bases, with 8 bases left in between. This CDR3 has 13 amino acids. Germline-derived CDR1 and CDR2 are KGHSH and LQKENI. In DNA, the CDR3 is TGTGCCAGCTCACGACAGGAAAACTATGGCTACACCTTC. This sequence encodes CASSRQENYGYTF.

This chain links TRBV29-1 with TRBJ1-1; the D is unclear. This CDR3 is built from 11 residues. Trimming took 3 bases from V and 3 from J, leaving 5 bases between them. Germline-derived CDR1 and CDR2 are SQVTM and ANQGSEA. The DNA for the CDR3 is TGCAGCGTTGACTCGGACACTGAAGCTTTCTTT. Its protein product is CSVDSDTEAFF.

This clone was seen only once. J is TRBJ1-3 and V is TRBV7-9; no clear D. Germline V gene sequence: CDR1 SEHNR, CDR2 FQNEAQ (reference sequence). CDR3 size: 14 residues. V shed 3 bases and J shed 4 bases, with 10 bases lying between them. CDR3 sequence: CASSLTVAGNTIYF. CDR3 nucleotide sequence: TGTGCCAGCAGCTTGACGGTAGCCGGAAACACCATATATTTT.

The rearrangement joins TRBV5-1 to TRBJ1-1; D gene ambiguous. From germline, CDR1 is SGHRS and CDR2 YFSETQ. The CDR3 has 13 residues. Trimming shortened V by 0 bases and J by 1 base, and 4 bases separated the two germline ends. The CDR3 protein is CASSLGPNTEAFF. The CDR3 region has the DNA TGCGCCAGCAGCTTGGGGCCGAACACTGAAGCTTTCTTT.

This clone was detected only once. The chain is built from TRBV5-1 and TRBJ1-2; 10 bases line up with TRBD1. Unmatched junction bases numbered 6, after V lost 6 bases and J lost 4 bases. The germline gives CDR1 SGHRS, CDR2 YFSETQ. The CDR3 has 14 residues. CDR3 loop: CASTPDRGSYGYTF. The CDR3 DNA reads TGCGCCAGCACCCCGGACAGGGGGAGCTATGGCTACACCTTC. The entire variable domain, with the rest obtained from reference TRBV5-1 and TRBJ1-2, is as follows: KAGVTQTPRYLIKTRGQQVTLSCSPISGHRSVSWYQQTPGQGLQFLFEYFSETQRNKGNFPGRFSGRQFSNSRSEMNVSTLELGDSALYLCASTPDRGSYGYTFGSGTRLTVV.

This chain links TRBV7-2 with TRBJ1-5; 9 bases are shared with TRBD1. The CDR3 runs 16 residues. Unmatched junction bases numbered 10, after V lost 4 bases and J lost 6 bases. The germline V gene encodes CDR1 SGHTA and CDR2 FQGNSA. CDR3 loop: CASSSLTGGAGQPQHF. CDR3 nucleotide sequence: TGTGCCAGCAGCTCACTAACAGGGGGCGCGGGTCAGCCCCAGCATTTT.

This sequence joins TRBV27 and TRBJ2-5, with TRBD2 matching 8 bases. Germline V gene data show CDR1 as MNHEY and CDR2 as SMNVEV (reference sequence). V gave up 3 bases and J gave up 5 bases; unmatched junction bases: 2. There are 13 residues in the CDR3. CDR3 DNA: TGTGCCAGCAGTTTTCGGGGGGGGGAGACCCAGTACTTC. Its translation: CASSFRGGETQYF.

The chain recombines TRBV5-4 with TRBJ2-1; 9 nucleotides align to TRBD2. The length of the CDR3 is 18 residues. CDR1 is SGHNT, CDR2 YYREEE, per germline (reference sequence). With V trimmed by 3 bases and J by 2 bases, 12 bases remained unmatched. This CDR3 is CASSSAGGQRGAYNEQFF. CDR3 nucleotide sequence: TGTGCCAGCAGCTCCGCCGGTGGTCAGCGGGGGGCCTACAATGAGCAGTTCTTC.

The J gene is TRBJ2-7, the V gene TRBV9; D possibly corresponds to TRBD1 (6 bases). The CDR3 loop spans 14 amino acids. V dropped 4 bases and J dropped 2 bases, with 13 bases sitting between them. CDR1 and CDR2 (germline): SGDLS, YYNGEE. DNA of the CDR3: TGTGCCAGCAGCCCGAGACAGGAACCCTACGAGCAGTACGTC. Translation gives CASSPRQEPYEQYV.

This clone has only a few counts. This sequence joins TRBV4-1 and TRBJ1-2; a possible D gene is TRBD1 (6 bases). Trimming stripped 6 bases from V and 6 bases from J, with 14 bases between. Germline V gives CDR1 MGHRA, CDR2 YSYEKL. This CDR3 is 13 amino acids long. CDR3 sequence reads: CASSPWSGDGYTF. CDR3 nucleotides: TGCGCCAGCAGTCCTTGGTCAGGGGATGGCTACACCTTC.